This T cell receptor beta chain is drawn from a study of cytomegalovirus exposure and HLA in healthy donors. Donors consisted of healthy bone marrow donors. Nominally healthy donors were sampled, though unrecorded immune exposures were likely. The primer mix had 60 Vbeta and 13 Jbeta primers. Here immunoSEQ multiplex PCR was the method, and the copy in TCRdb shows in-frame clones only, minus some. The data contain around 190,000 clones, around 77% of them singletons. Study-wide results and limits: Later examination showed HLA-associated TCR beta chains had greater clonal expansion than equally common others.

Concerning this clone itself: Its antigen remains unidentified.

Looked up from germline, CDR1 is MNHEY and CDR2 is SMNVEV (reference sequence). Trimming removed 2 bases from V and 5 bases from J, with 9 bases in between. The CDR3 totals 13 residues. The rearrangement links TRBV27 to TRBJ1-2, with D perhaps TRBD1 (5 bases). Sequencing was performed on PBMCs. The clonotype was recovered from a man in his 60s in good health and CMV-seronegative. CDR3 in amino acids: CASSLGRAYGYTF. CDR3 coding DNA: TGTGCCAGCAGTTTAGGCAGGGCTTATGGCTACACCTTC.